This T cell receptor (beta chain) was identified in a study of resident and recirculating memory T cells in vitiligo. General study findings and limits: No single dominant TCR clone appeared; lesion clonality varied.

With regard to this clone: The target antigen is unknown.

Clones were sequenced by immunoSEQ multiplex PCR, and TCRdb holds only the in-frame ones, with some missing. The profile covers 70,000 to 95,000 clones, with around 92% appearing a single time and about 5.5% taken by the ten largest. CDR1 is SGDLS and CDR2 is YYNGEE in the germline V gene. The CDR3 covers 14 residues. The V gene lost 4 bases and the J gene lost 3 bases, with 14 bases spanning the gap. The specimen sequenced was blood. The J gene is TRBJ2-7, the V gene TRBV9; D may be TRBD1 (7 bases). The sequence was obtained from a male donor with vitiligo. The CDR3 loop is CASSPGGSYYEQYF. CDR3 nucleotide sequence: TGTGCCAGCAGCCCAGGGGGGTCCTACTACGAGCAGTACTTC.